This T cell receptor (beta chain) stems from a study of shared clonotypes between healthy human individuals. Splitting of each subset's genomic DNA was done evenly across several immunoSEQ plates. Method: immunoSEQ multiplex PCR; TCRdb's copy keeps in-frame clones and lacks some. The table lists 1.4 million or so clones, approximately 98.5% of them singletons, with approximately 0.4% in the top ten. Within Nashville, Tennessee resided all donors, each a Caucasian adult. Sequenced sample: naive CD4+ T cells sorted from blood. Subset given: CD45RA+ positively selected. This clonotype originated in a man aged 25-45 years in good health.

Written as DNA, the CDR3 is TGTGCCTGGAGTAATAGCGGTAGCACAGATACGCAGTATTTT. Its protein product is CAWSNSGSTDTQYF. This rearrangement joins TRBV30 to TRBJ2-3; the D gene is possibly TRBD2 (6 bases). Germline V gives CDR1 GTSNPN, CDR2 SVGIG (reference sequence). V was pared by 2 bases and J by 0 bases, with 9 bases between. This CDR3 is built from 14 residues.